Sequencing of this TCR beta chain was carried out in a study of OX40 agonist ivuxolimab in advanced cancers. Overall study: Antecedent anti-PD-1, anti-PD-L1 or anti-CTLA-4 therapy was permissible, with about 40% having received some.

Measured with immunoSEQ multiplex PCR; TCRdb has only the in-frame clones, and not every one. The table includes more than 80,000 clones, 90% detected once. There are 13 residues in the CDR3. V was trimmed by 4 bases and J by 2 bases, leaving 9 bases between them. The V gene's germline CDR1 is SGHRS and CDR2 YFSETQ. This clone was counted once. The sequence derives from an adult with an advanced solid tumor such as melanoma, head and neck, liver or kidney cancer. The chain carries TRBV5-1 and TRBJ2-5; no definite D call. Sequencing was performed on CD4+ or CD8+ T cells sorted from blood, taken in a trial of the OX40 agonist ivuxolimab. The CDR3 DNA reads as TGCGCCAGCAGCCTCGGCTGGCAAGAGACCCAGTACTTC. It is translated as CASSLGWQETQYF.